Following are 4 T cell receptor beta chains from one sample sequenced in a study of blood T cells in healthy people across ages. Through a sample-barcoded 5' primer and a J-beta primer mix, a second PCR was run for roughly 6 to 12 cycles. TCRdb reanalysed the 5' RACE reads using MiXCR and keeps one entry per CDR3 protein. Among hundreds of thousands of distinct CDR3 sequences listed, approximately 30% were seen once. Sequencing input: blood. The receptors shown here come from an elderly woman in good health.

Many counts were recorded for this clonotype. The V gene is TRBV6-6, the J gene TRBJ1-1; D call uncertain. Germline V gene data show CDR1 as MNHNY and CDR2 as SVGAGI (reference sequence). There are 14 residues in the CDR3. The germline V and J ends were trimmed by 2 bases and 1 base, with 8 bases remaining between them. CDR3 DNA sequence: TGTGCCAGCAGTTACACGACCGGGAACACTGAAGCTTTCTTT. This encodes CASSYTTGNTEAFF.

Comment on this clonotype: A much larger clone differs from this one at a single base, so this may be a read error. The V gene is TRBV27, the J gene TRBJ2-7, with 9 bases aligning to TRBD1. The CDR3 contains 15 residues. Germline values: CDR1 MNHEY, CDR2 SMNVEV (reference sequence). V lost 3 bases and J lost 3; bases outside the gene matches: 6. DNA of the CDR3: TGTGCCAGCAGTTTCGGACAGGGGCCTTACTACGAGCAGTACTTC. Protein product: CASSFGQGPYYEQYF.

The rearrangement links TRBV9 to TRBJ2-1, with D possibly matching TRBD1 (6 bases). Trimming took off 5 bases at V and 3 bases at J, with 15 bases between the two ends. Germline V lookup: CDR1 SGDLS, CDR2 YYNGEE. The CDR3 spans 15 residues. The CDR3, as DNA: TGTGCCAGCAGGAAGCATGGGGGCCTCTACAATGAGCAGTTCTTC. It specifies CASRKHGGLYNEQFF.

CDR3 in amino acids: CASSPLPGLGGNEQFF. The DNA of the CDR3 is TGTGCCAGCAGCCCACTCCCGGGACTAGGGGGCAATGAGCAGTTCTTC. V usage is TRBV7-2 and J usage is TRBJ2-1, with 8 bases identical to TRBD2. Germline-derived CDR1 and CDR2 are SGHTA and FQGNSA. The CDR3 totals 16 residues. After removal of 5 bases from V and 6 bases from J, the junction contained 12 bases not matched to a gene.